The 26 T cell receptor beta chains below all came from one sample that was sequenced in a study of shared clonotypes between healthy human individuals. Some clones are missing from TCRdb's copy, which holds only in-frame ones; the method was immunoSEQ multiplex PCR. The sample includes about 2 million clones, around 95% of them seen just once. Sample: naive CD4+ T cells sorted from blood. Regarding subset: CD45RA+ positively selected. These receptors were collected from a man aged 18 to 35 in good health.

J is TRBJ1-2 and V is TRBV10-2; no clear D. The germline V gene encodes CDR1 WSHSY and CDR2 SAAADI. Trimming shortened V by 11 bases and J by 4 bases, and 5 bases separated the two germline ends. This CDR3 comprises 9 residues. In DNA form, the CDR3 reads TGCGCCGCGCTCTATGGCTACACCTTC. The encoded protein is CAALYGYTF.

The chain employs TRBV6-5 and TRBJ1-4, with unresolved D. CDR3 length: 14 amino acids. Trimming took 5 bases from V and 2 from J, leaving 9 bases between them. Germline V gene data show CDR1 as MNHEY and CDR2 as SVGAGI. CDR3 coding DNA: TGTGCCAGCAGTCCCCCCGGGACTAATGAAAAACTGTTTTTT. This encodes CASSPPGTNEKLFF.

In nucleotides, the CDR3 is TGTGCCAGCAGCCGGACTAGCGGGAGCTTGGGGGAGCAGTACTTC. Protein sequence: CASSRTSGSLGEQYF. The chain uses TRBV7-9 and TRBJ2-7, with TRBD2 matching 13 bases. The CDR3 length is 15 residues. J gave up 7 bases and V 5 bases, and 8 bases lay outside the gene matches. CDR1 is SEHNR and CDR2 is FQNEAQ in the germline V gene (reference sequence).

J is TRBJ1-3 and V is TRBV5-6; D is unresolved. V was shortened by 2 bases and J by 0 bases, with 18 bases between the two germline ends. The CDR3 has 18 amino acids. The germline V gene encodes CDR1 SGHDT and CDR2 YYEEEE. The CDR3 region is CASSFTENLVSSGNTIYF. Here the CDR3 DNA reads TGTGCCAGCAGCTTTACAGAAAACCTCGTAAGCTCTGGAAACACCATATATTTT.

The chain employs TRBV30 and TRBJ2-7, with D perhaps assigned TRBD1 or TRBD2 (5 bases each). The V gene lost 0 bases and the J gene lost 6 bases, with 15 bases spanning the gap. CDR1 is GTSNPN, CDR2 SVGIG, per germline (reference sequence). The CDR3 totals 14 residues. Written as DNA, the CDR3 is TGTGCCTGGAGTGTTGGGGGATCAGTGGTCGAGCAGTACTTC. As protein: CAWSVGGSVVEQYF.

A remark on this clone: Since a much larger clone is just one base distant, this may be a read error. Within the sample, other DNA sequences also encode this same CDR3. This chain connects TRBV28 to TRBJ1-2, with D possibly TRBD1 on 5 matching bases. Germline CDR1 is MDHEN and CDR2 is SYDVKM. With 4 bases removed from V and 4 bases from J, the gap between germline ends came to 7 bases. CDR3 length: 12 residues. The CDR3 DNA reads TGTGCCAGCAGTTCCCAGGGCTATGGCTACACCTTC. Translating gives CASSSQGYGYTF.

This chain joins TRBV5-1 and TRBJ2-5, with a tentative D call TRBD1 (6 bases). This CDR3 has 16 residues. Germline V CDR1 and CDR2: SGHRS, YFSETQ. V was trimmed by 1 base and J by 4 bases, leaving 17 bases between them. Here the CDR3 reads CASSLKTGGSVETQYF. DNA for the CDR3: TGCGCCAGCAGCTTGAAGACAGGAGGTAGCGTAGAGACCCAGTACTTC.

J is TRBJ1-1 and V is TRBV6-6; D call uncertain. This CDR3 is 16 amino acids long. The V gene lost 5 bases and the J gene lost 1 base, with 17 bases spanning the gap. The germline CDR1 and CDR2 sequences are MNHNY and SVGAGI (reference sequence). The CDR3 loop is CASSPPRSWENTEAFF. Here the CDR3 DNA reads TGTGCCAGCAGTCCCCCGAGGTCCTGGGAGAACACTGAAGCTTTCTTT.

The chain has TRBV28 and TRBJ2-7, with 12 bases aligning to TRBD2. CDR3 length: 16 amino acids. Germline V lookup: CDR1 MDHEN, CDR2 SYDVKM. V was clipped by 4 bases and J by 0 bases; unmatched bases: 4. CDR3 loop: CASSSPTSGGSYEQYF. The CDR3 DNA is TGTGCCAGCAGTTCTCCGACTAGCGGGGGCTCCTACGAGCAGTACTTC.

This chain connects TRBV2 to TRBJ2-3; 8 bases are a match to TRBD2. The CDR3 loop spans 15 amino acids. J lost 0 bases, V lost 6 bases, and 5 bases had no gene match. Germline loops: CDR1 SNHLY, CDR2 FYNNEI. The CDR3 bases are TGTGCCAGCAGCCGCGGGGGGACTAGCACAGATACGCAGTATTTT. Protein product: CASSRGGTSTDTQYF.

CDR3 sequence: CASSGAGDNSPLHF. Written as DNA, the CDR3 is TGTGCCAGCAGTGGGGCAGGAGATAATTCACCCCTCCACTTT. This rearrangement joins TRBV6-1 to TRBJ1-6; D gene ambiguous. Trimming removed 4 bases from V and 5 bases from J, with 9 bases in between. The CDR3 has 14 amino acids. Germline-derived CDR1 and CDR2 are MNHNS and SASEGT.

This clone was seen a handful of times. This rearrangement joins TRBV25-1 to TRBJ1-2; D unresolved. Germline lookup yields CDR1 MGHDK and CDR2 SYGVNS. The CDR3 contains 12 residues. The ends were cut back, 4 bases at V and 5 bases at J, with 8 bases in the middle. CDR3 DNA sequence: TGTGCCAGCAGTGCGGGGTTGTATGGCTACACCTTC. This encodes CASSAGLYGYTF.

As concerns this clone: Other DNA sequences in this sample translate to the same CDR3. V is TRBV6-5 and J is TRBJ1-1, with TRBD1 identical over 8 bases. The length of the CDR3 is 15 residues. The V gene's germline CDR1 is MNHEY and CDR2 SVGAGI. Germline trimming cut 0 bases from V and 5 bases from J; bases unmatched to any gene: 5. The CDR3 sequence is CASSYSRQGRTEAFF. In DNA, the CDR3 is TGTGCCAGCAGTTACTCTCGACAGGGGAGGACTGAAGCTTTCTTT.

The genes are TRBV28 and TRBJ2-3; 8 bases align to TRBD1. CDR1 MDHEN and CDR2 SYDVKM come from the germline V gene. The CDR3 is made up of 15 amino acids. Trimming at V came to 7 bases and at J to 2 bases, leaving 8 bases not matched to a gene. The CDR3 protein is CASIRGQGYTDTQYF. The CDR3 nucleotides read TGTGCCAGCATAAGAGGACAGGGATACACAGATACGCAGTATTTT.

This clone showed up just a few times. V gene TRBV6-1 combines with J gene TRBJ2-7, with D possibly being TRBD1 or TRBD2 (5 bases each). Trimming took 7 bases from V and 5 from J, leaving 15 bases between them. This CDR3 is 13 amino acids long. Germline V gene data show CDR1 as MNHNS and CDR2 as SASEGT. CDR3 DNA: TGTGCCAGCACAACCGGGGCCTTAGACGAGCAGTACTTC. It yields the protein CASTTGALDEQYF.

The V and J genes are TRBV28 and TRBJ2-7, with TRBD1 identical over 9 bases. The V and J ends lost 6 bases and 7 bases, in that order; junction bases with no gene match: 10. The CDR3 consists of 14 residues. The germline gives CDR1 MDHEN, CDR2 SYDVKM. The CDR3: CASSEGQGLGEQYF. DNA of the CDR3: TGTGCCAGCAGCGAGGGACAGGGTCTAGGGGAGCAGTACTTC. The variable domain in full, with the rest retrieved from reference TRBV28 and TRBJ2-7, is DVKVTQSSRYLVKRTGEKVFLECVQDMDHENMFWYRQDPGLGLRLIYFSYDVKMKEKGDIPEGYSVSREKKERFSLILESASTNQTSMYLCASSEGQGLGEQYFGPGTRLTVT.

This chain links TRBV2 with TRBJ1-5; the D is unclear. Germline V gene data show CDR1 as SNHLY and CDR2 as FYNNEI. V was shortened by 2 bases and J by 1 base, with 6 bases between the two germline ends. The CDR3 covers 14 residues. The CDR3 region has the DNA TGTGCCAGCAGTGAAATAGGAAGCAATCAGCCCCAGCATTTT. Translated, it gives CASSEIGSNQPQHF.

The chain carries TRBV7-3 and TRBJ1-2, with D uncertain. Germline-derived CDR1 and CDR2 are SGHTA and FQGTGA. CDR3 length: 13 residues. V was cut by 3 bases and J by 4 bases, with 9 bases left in between. This CDR3 reads CASSFLTGYGYTF. The CDR3 DNA reads as TGTGCCAGCAGCTTCCTTACCGGCTATGGCTACACCTTC.

This chain connects TRBV5-4 to TRBJ2-3; 9 positions match TRBD1. Looked up from germline, CDR1 is SGHNT and CDR2 is YYREEE (reference sequence). The CDR3 sequence is 15 residues long. Unmatched junction bases numbered 7, after V lost 3 bases and J lost 5 bases. DNA of the CDR3: TGTGCCAGCAGCTCTGCGGGACAGGGCTTAGATACGCAGTATTTT. This gives the protein CASSSAGQGLDTQYF.

V is TRBV25-1 and J is TRBJ2-7; D gene uncertain. Between the trimmed V and J ends, which lost 3 bases and 0 bases, there was a span of 6 bases. CDR3 size: 13 residues. Germline CDR1 MGHDK, CDR2 SYGVNS. CDR3 loop: CASSDGPSYEQYF. The CDR3 bases are TGTGCCAGCAGTGACGGGCCCTCCTACGAGCAGTACTTC.

V usage is TRBV13 and J usage is TRBJ2-5, with 11 bases matching TRBD2. After removal of 0 bases from V and 7 bases from J, the junction contained 10 bases not matched to a gene. CDR3 size: 17 residues. Per germline, CDR1 PRHDT and CDR2 FYEKMQ (reference sequence). CDR3 residues: CASSLGLLAGGLVTQYF. The CDR3 nucleotides read TGTGCCAGCAGCTTAGGCCTCTTAGCGGGGGGGCTGGTGACCCAGTACTTC. Full variable domain (missing parts from reference TRBV13 and TRBJ2-5): AAGVIQSPRHLIKEKRETATLKCYPIPRHDTVYWYQQGPGQDPQFLISFYEKMQSDKGSIPDRFSAQQFSDYHSELNMSSLELGDSALYFCASSLGLLAGGLVTQYFGPGTRLLVL.

This clone was observed a single time. At the DNA level, this CDR3 is encoded by other sequences in the same sample as well. The chain has TRBV18 and TRBJ1-2, with D perhaps TRBD1 (5 bases). The length of the CDR3 is 14 residues. Germline V gene lookup returns CDR1 KGHSH and CDR2 LQKENI. V lost 3 bases to trimming and J lost 4 bases, with 12 bases between them. CDR3 protein: CASSPEGQGYGYTF. DNA for the CDR3: TGTGCCAGCTCACCGGAGGGGCAGGGCTATGGCTACACCTTC.

V is TRBV25-1 and J is TRBJ1-6; no reliable D call. With 7 bases removed from V and 7 bases from J, the gap between germline ends came to 17 bases. The CDR3 is 15 residues long. CDR1 and CDR2 from the germline V gene are MGHDK and SYGVNS. The CDR3 loop is CASKEAGINNSPLHF. CDR3 in DNA: TGTGCCAGCAAAGAGGCGGGGATAAACAATTCACCCCTCCACTTT.

This chain connects TRBV27 to TRBJ1-1; D is undetermined. This CDR3 comprises 14 residues. Trimming pared 5 bases from V and 7 bases from J, leaving 17 bases between. CDR1 and CDR2 from the germline V gene are MNHEY and SMNVEV (reference sequence). CDR3: CASSLRQSGSEAFF. Here the CDR3 DNA reads TGTGCCAGCAGTCTCAGACAATCGGGGAGTGAAGCTTTCTTT.

The chain combines TRBV9 with TRBJ2-5, with D perhaps matching TRBD1 (5 bases). The CDR3 covers 13 residues. Germline V gene data show CDR1 as SGDLS and CDR2 as YYNGEE. V dropped 4 bases and J dropped 2 bases, with 9 bases sitting between them. CDR3 in DNA: TGTGCCAGCAGCTTTCGACAGCAAGAGACCCAGTACTTC. Translation gives CASSFRQQETQYF.

The chain uses TRBV29-1 and TRBJ2-7; D assignment may be TRBD1 or TRBD2 (5 bases each). The CDR3 runs to 13 residues. CDR1 and CDR2 (germline): SQVTM, ANQGSEA. V gave up 6 bases and J gave up 3 bases, with 15 bases separating them. Here the CDR3 reads CSVVSGANYEQYF. The CDR3 nucleotides are TGCAGCGTGGTTTCCGGGGCGAACTACGAGCAGTACTTC.